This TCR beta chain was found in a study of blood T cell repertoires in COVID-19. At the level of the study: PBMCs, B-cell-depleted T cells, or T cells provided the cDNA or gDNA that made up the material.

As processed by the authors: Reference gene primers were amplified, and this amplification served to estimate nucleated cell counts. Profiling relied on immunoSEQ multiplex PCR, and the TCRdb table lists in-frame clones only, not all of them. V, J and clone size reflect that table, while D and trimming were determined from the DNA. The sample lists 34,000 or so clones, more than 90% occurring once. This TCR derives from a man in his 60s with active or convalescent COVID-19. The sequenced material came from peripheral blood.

Here the CDR3 DNA reads TGTGCCAGCAGCCAAGTTGGGGCTGGCAACTATGGCTACACCTTC. This codes for CASSQVGAGNYGYTF. The V call is TRBV14, the J call TRBJ1-2, with D tentatively TRBD1 (5 bases). In germline, CDR1 is SGHDN, CDR2 FVKESK. CDR3 length equals 15 residues. Trimming cost V 1 base and J 2 bases, with 11 bases left between them.